This TCR beta chain was documented in a study of shared clonotypes between healthy human individuals. Study information: A couple of women and a few men aged 18 to 49 made up the donors. Each donor's CD8 memory used one plate, CD8 naive two, each CD4 subset three.

Sequencing was performed with immunoSEQ multiplex PCR; in TCRdb, only in-frame clones are kept and a portion is missing. The sample yields roughly 2 million clones, about 94% seen once. CDR1 is ENHRY, CDR2 SYGVKD, per germline. The CDR3 contains 14 residues. Trimming pared 6 bases from V and 5 bases from J, leaving 13 bases between. The sequencing input was naive CD4+ T cells sorted from blood. As to subset: CD45RA+ positively selected. The sequence derives from a man aged 18 to 29 in good health. The chain combines TRBV10-3 with TRBJ2-2, with D possibly being TRBD1 (5 bases). The CDR3 DNA is TGTGCCATCAGCAGGGCCTTGGAAACCGGGGAGCTGTTTTTT. Its protein product is CAISRALETGELFF.